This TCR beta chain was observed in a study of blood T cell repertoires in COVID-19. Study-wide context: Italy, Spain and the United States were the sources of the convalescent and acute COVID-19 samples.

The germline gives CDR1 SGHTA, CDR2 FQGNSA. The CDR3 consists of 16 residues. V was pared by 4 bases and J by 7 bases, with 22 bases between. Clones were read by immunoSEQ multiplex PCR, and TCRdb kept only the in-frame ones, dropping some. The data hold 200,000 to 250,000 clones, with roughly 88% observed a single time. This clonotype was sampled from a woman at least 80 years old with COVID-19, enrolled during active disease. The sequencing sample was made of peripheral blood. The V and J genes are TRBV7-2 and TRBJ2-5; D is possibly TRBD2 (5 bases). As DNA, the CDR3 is TGTGCCAGCAGCTCCCCTCCCGCGGGCCAAGGAGGGACCCAGTACTTC. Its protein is CASSSPPAGQGGTQYF.